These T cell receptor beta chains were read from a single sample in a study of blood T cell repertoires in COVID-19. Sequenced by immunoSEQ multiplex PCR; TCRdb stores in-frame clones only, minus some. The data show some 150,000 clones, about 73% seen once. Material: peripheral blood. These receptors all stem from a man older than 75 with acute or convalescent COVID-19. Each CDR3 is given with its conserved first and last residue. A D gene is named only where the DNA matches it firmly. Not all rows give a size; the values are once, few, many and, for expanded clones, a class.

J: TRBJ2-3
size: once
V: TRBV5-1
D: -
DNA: TGCGCCAGCAGTACTACAGGTGGAGATACGCAGTATTTT
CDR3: CASSTTGGDTQYF

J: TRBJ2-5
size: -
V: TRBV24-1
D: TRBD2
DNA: TGTGCCACCAGTCCTAGCGGGGGGAGAGAGACCCAGTACTTC
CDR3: CATSPSGGRETQYF

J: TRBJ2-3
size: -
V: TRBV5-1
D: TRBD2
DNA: TGCGCCAGCAGCTTTGGAGCGGGGGCGGGCACAGATACGCAGTATTTT
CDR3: CASSFGAGAGTDTQYF

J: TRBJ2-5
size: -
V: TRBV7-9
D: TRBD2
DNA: TGTGCCAGCAGCTTAGCGACCGGCGGGGGGCGAGAGACCCAGTACTTC
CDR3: CASSLATGGGRETQYF

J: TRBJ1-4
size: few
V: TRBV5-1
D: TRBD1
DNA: TGCGCCAGCAGCTTACAGGGGAGAAATGAAAAACTGTTTTTT
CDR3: CASSLQGRNEKLFF

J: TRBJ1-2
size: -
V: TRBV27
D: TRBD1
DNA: TGTGCCAGCAGTTTAGAAAGGGGGCTGGGTGGCTACACCTTC
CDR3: CASSLERGLGGYTF

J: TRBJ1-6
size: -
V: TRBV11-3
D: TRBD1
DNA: TGTGCCAGCAGCTTGGGACAGGGGACTTCACCCCTCCACTTT
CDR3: CASSLGQGTSPLHF

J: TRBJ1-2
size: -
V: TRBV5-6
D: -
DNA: TGTGCCAGCAGCTTGTCAGGGAACTATGGCTACACCTTC
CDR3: CASSLSGNYGYTF

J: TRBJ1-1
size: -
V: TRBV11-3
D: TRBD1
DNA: TGTGCCAGCAGCTCAGACAGGGGAGGGACTGAAGCTTTCTTT
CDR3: CASSSDRGGTEAFF

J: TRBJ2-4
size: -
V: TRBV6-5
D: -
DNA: TGTGCCAGCAGTTACTCGTACCCGCCAGACATTCAGTACTTC
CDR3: CASSYSYPPDIQYF

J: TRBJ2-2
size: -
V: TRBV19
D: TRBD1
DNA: TGTGCCAGTATCCGGACAGGGGGCGCATGGACCGGGGAGCTGTTTTTT
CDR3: CASIRTGGAWTGELFF

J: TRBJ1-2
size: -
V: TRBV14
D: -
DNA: TGTGCCAGCAGCCAATCTGGGGCCGCCCGCCTTTATGGCTACACCTTC
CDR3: CASSQSGAARLYGYTF

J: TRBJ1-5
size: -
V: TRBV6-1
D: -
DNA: TGTGCCAGCAGTGCCAGACAGAGAACCGCCAATCAGCCCCAGCATTTT
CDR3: CASSARQRTANQPQHF

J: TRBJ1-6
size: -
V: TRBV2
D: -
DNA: TGTGCCAGCAGATGGGAGGCCCGTAATTCACCCCTCCACTTT
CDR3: CASRWEARNSPLHF

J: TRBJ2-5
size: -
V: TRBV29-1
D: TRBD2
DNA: TGCAGCGCCGGGGGGGGACTAGCGTTAGGGGAGACCCAGTACTTC
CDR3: CSAGGGLALGETQYF

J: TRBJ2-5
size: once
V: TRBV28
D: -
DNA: TGTGCCAGCAGTTTAGGGCAGGGCAGGCAAGAGACCCAGTACTTC
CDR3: CASSLGQGRQETQYF

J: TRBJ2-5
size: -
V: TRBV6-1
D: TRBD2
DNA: TGTGCCAGCAGTGAACGGACTAGCGGGGGGGCCGTGACCCAGTACTTC
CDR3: CASSERTSGGAVTQYF

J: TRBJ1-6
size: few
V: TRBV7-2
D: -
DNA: TGTGCCAGCAGCTTAGACGCTTCACAATGGGGCGGAAGCCTCCACTTT
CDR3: CASSLDASQWGGSLHF

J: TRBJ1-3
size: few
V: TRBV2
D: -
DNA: TGTGCCAGCACCGCGGAGGGCCTTCTCTCTGGAAACACCATATATTTT
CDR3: CASTAEGLLSGNTIYF

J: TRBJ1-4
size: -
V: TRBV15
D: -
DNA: TGTGCCACCAGCGATAGAGCCCCCAATGAAAAACTGTTTTTT
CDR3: CATSDRAPNEKLFF

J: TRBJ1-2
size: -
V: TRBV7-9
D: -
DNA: TGTGCCAGCAGCTTCAACAGGGATGGCTACACCTTC
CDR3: CASSFNRDGYTF

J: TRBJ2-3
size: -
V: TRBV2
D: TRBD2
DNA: TGTGCCAGCCTCCGACTAGCGGGGGGCACAGATACGCAGTATTTT
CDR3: CASLRLAGGTDTQYF

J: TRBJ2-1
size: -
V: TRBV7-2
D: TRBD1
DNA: TGTGCCAGCAGCTTAGGATCCACAGGGGTCTCCTACAATGAGCAGTTCTTC
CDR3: CASSLGSTGVSYNEQFF

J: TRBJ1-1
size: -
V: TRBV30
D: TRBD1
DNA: TGTGCCTGGAGTGCGTGGACAGGGGGCTCTCTCGCTGAAGCTTTCTTT
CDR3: CAWSAWTGGSLAEAFF

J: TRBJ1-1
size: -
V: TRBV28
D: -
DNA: TGTGCCAGCAGTCCCTCTTTAGGGGGAAACACTGAAGCTTTCTTT
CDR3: CASSPSLGGNTEAFF

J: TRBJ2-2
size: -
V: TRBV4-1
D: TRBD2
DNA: TGCGCCAGCAGCCACCAAAGGGTCTTAGCGGGGGGGTCTGGCGGGGAGCTGTTTTTT
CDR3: CASSHQRVLAGGSGGELFF

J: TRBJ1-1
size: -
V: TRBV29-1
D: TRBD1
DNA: TGCAGCGTTGCAAGGGACAGAGTAACTGAAGCTTTCTTT
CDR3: CSVARDRVTEAFF

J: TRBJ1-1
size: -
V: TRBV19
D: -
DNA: TGTGCCAGTAGTACGAGGGAGAACACTGAAGCTTTCTTT
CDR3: CASSTRENTEAFF

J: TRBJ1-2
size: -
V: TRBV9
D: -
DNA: TGTGCCAGCAGCGTAGCCTCGGGGGACTATGGCTACACCTTC
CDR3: CASSVASGDYGYTF

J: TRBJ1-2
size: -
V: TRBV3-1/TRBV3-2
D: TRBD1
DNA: TGTGCCAGCAGCCCCTTGACAGGGGTCGGTGGCTACACCTTC
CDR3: CASSPLTGVGGYTF

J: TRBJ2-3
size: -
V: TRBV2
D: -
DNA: TGTGCCAGCAGTGAAGCGCGGCAGCGGCCGCGGGATACGCAGTATTTT
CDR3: CASSEARQRPRDTQYF

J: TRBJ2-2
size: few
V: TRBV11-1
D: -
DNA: TGTGCCAGCAGAACCACAGGGAACGGGGAGCTGTTTTTT
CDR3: CASRTTGNGELFF

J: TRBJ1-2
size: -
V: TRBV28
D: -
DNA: TGTGCCAGCAGTTCGTCCGGACAGTATAACTATGGCTACACCTTC
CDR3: CASSSSGQYNYGYTF

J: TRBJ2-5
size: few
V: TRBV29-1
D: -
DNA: TGCAGCGTGTGGGTCACTTCGGGGGAGACCCAGTACTTC
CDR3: CSVWVTSGETQYF

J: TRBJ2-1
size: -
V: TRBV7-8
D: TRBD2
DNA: TGTGCCAGCAGCTCTAGTGGCCTAGCGGGGGGTGGTGAGCAGTTCTTC
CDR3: CASSSSGLAGGGEQFF

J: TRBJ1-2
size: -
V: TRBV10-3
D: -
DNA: TGTGCCATCAGTGAGACGGCAGGGGCTAATACTAACTATGGCTACACCTTC
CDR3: CAISETAGANTNYGYTF

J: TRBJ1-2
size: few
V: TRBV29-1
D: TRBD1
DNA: TGCAGCGTTCGTGACAGGGACTATGGCTACACCTTC
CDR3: CSVRDRDYGYTF

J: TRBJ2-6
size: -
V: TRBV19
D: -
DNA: TGTGCCAGTAGTATCGGGGTCGGGGCTGGGGCCAACGTCCTGACTTTC
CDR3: CASSIGVGAGANVLTF

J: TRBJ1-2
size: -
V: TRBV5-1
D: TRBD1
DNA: TGCGCCAGCAGCCTCGAACAGGGGACAGGCTATGGCTACACCTTC
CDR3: CASSLEQGTGYGYTF

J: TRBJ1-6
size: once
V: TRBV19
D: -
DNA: TGTGCCAGTAGTATAGAACAAAGCTCCTATAATTCACCCCTCCACTTT
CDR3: CASSIEQSSYNSPLHF

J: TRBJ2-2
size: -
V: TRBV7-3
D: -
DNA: TGTGCCAGCAGCTTAATCCGCGGGGCCGGGGAGCTGTTTTTT
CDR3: CASSLIRGAGELFF

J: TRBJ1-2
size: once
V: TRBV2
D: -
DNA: TGTGCCAGCAGTGAAGGACAGTATGGCTACACCTTC
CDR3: CASSEGQYGYTF

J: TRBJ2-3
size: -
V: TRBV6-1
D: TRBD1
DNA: TGTGCCAGCAGTGACAGGGGGCATAACACAGATACGCAGTATTTT
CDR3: CASSDRGHNTDTQYF

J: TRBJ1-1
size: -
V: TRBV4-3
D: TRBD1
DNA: TGCGCCAGCAGCCTGACAGGGCGGAACACTGAAGCTTTCTTT
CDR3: CASSLTGRNTEAFF

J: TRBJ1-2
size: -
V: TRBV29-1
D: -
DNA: TGCAGCGTTGGAGAGGGGTCGGGAGGTTATGGCTACACCTTC
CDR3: CSVGEGSGGYGYTF

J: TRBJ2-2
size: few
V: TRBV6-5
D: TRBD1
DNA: TGTGCCAGCAGCTTAAACAGGGGGACCGGGGAGCTGTTTTTT
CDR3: CASSLNRGTGELFF

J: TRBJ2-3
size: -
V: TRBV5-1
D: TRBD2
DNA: TGCGCCAGCAGCTTGGCCCCTAGCGGGGGCACAGATACGCAGTATTTT
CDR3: CASSLAPSGGTDTQYF

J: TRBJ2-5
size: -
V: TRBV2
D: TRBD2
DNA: TGTGCCAGCAACTCGTTAGCGGGGACTAAAGAGACCCAGTACTTC
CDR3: CASNSLAGTKETQYF

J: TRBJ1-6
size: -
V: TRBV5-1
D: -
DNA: TGCGCCAGCAATCGCGAATGGGCGGGAGATTCACCCCTCCACTTT
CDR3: CASNREWAGDSPLHF

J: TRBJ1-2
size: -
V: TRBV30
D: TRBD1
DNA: TGTGCCTTGAGGGGGCGAGGAGGCTACACCTTC
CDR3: CALRGRGGYTF

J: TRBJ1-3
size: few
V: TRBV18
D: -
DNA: TGTGCCAGCTCACCACCCGGGAGTAGAAACACCATATATTTT
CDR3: CASSPPGSRNTIYF

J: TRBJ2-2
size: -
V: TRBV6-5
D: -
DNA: TGTGCCAGCAGTTACTCTGGGACTGGGGAAACCGGGGAGCTGTTTTTT
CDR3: CASSYSGTGETGELFF

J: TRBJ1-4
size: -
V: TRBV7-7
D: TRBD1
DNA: TGTGCCAGCAGCCTCGGGACAGCAACTAATGAAAAACTGTTTTTT
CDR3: CASSLGTATNEKLFF

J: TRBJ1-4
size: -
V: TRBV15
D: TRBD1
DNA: TGTGCCACCAGCGGATACAGGGGGCGAAATGAAAAACTGTTTTTT
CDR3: CATSGYRGRNEKLFF